Listed below are T cell receptor beta chains from one sample, sequenced in a study of blood T cell repertoires in COVID-19. TCRdb keeps only in-frame clones here, not all; method: immunoSEQ multiplex PCR. The sample contains a few hundred thousand clones, approximately 88% of which appear only once. What was sequenced was PBMCs or T cells enriched from blood (not recorded which). These receptors originate from a woman between 40 and 55 years old who had been exposed to COVID-19. The CDR3 runs from the conserved cysteine through the conserved F or W. The order of the fields is J gene, V gene, D gene, clone size, CDR3 DNA, CDR3 protein. A D gene is named only where the DNA matches it firmly. Clone size is given for some rows only: seen once, a few or many times, or a class if the clone is expanded.

TRBJ2-7,TRBV2,TRBD2,.,TGTGCCAGCCGGGGGGGATCCTACGAGCAGTACTTC,CASRGGSYEQYF
TRBJ1-5,TRBV5-1,TRBD1,.,TGCGCCAGCAGCTTGACGGGACAGAGCAATCAGCCCCAGCATTTT,CASSLTGQSNQPQHF
TRBJ2-3,TRBV6-5,.,.,TGTGCCAGCAGTTACGAGAGGGCAGATACGCAGTATTTT,CASSYERADTQYF
TRBJ2-7,TRBV29-1,TRBD1,.,TGCAGCGTTGTGCTCCAGGGGGTCTACGAGCAGTACTTC,CSVVLQGVYEQYF
TRBJ2-3,TRBV19,.,.,TGTGCCAGTAGTAATGTGGGCAGGACGGGGGATACGCAGTATTTT,CASSNVGRTGDTQYF
TRBJ1-2,TRBV7-9,.,.,TGTGCCAGCAGCCCGTCGTTCGAGAATGGCTACACCTTC,CASSPSFENGYTF
TRBJ2-2,TRBV27,.,.,TGTGCCAGCAGGCTGCAGGGGGGCGGGGAGCTGTTTTTT,CASRLQGGGELFF
TRBJ1-2,TRBV11-2,TRBD1,.,TGTGCCAGCAGCACTGGGGGGCAGGGGGCACGGGGCTACACCTTC,CASSTGGQGARGYTF
TRBJ2-3,TRBV5-1,.,.,TGCGCCAGCAGCTTTGGACATCCTGCAACAGATACGCAGTATTTT,CASSFGHPATDTQYF
TRBJ1-2,TRBV7-3,TRBD1,.,TGTGCCAGCAGCTTACAGGGGGCGGAAGGCTACACCTTC,CASSLQGAEGYTF
TRBJ2-1,TRBV7-9,TRBD1,.,TGTGCCAGCAGCTTGATCACCGGGACAGGACACAATGAGCAGTTCTTC,CASSLITGTGHNEQFF
TRBJ2-2,TRBV15,TRBD2,.,TGTGCCACCAGCTTAGGACTAGCGGGGGGGCCAGACGGGGAGCTGTTTTTT,CATSLGLAGGPDGELFF
TRBJ1-6,TRBV9,.,.,TGTGCCAGCAGCGAAAGTACAGGCGGTGGTTCACCCCTCCACTTT,CASSESTGGGSPLHF
TRBJ1-2,TRBV19,TRBD1,.,TGTGCCAGTAGTATGGGACAGGGACTTGTAGGCGGCTACACCTTC,CASSMGQGLVGGYTF
TRBJ1-2,TRBV19,TRBD1,once,TGTGCCAGTAGTACGACAGGGGATGGGTTCTATGGCTACACCTTC,CASSTTGDGFYGYTF
TRBJ2-1,TRBV11-2,TRBD1,.,TGTGCCAGCAGCACTAGTAACAGGGGATTTGCCAGCAATGAGCAGTTCTTC,CASSTSNRGFASNEQFF
TRBJ2-3,TRBV11-1,.,few,TGTGCCAGCAGCTTAGCGGGGCGTCGCACAGATACGCAGTATTTT,CASSLAGRRTDTQYF
TRBJ1-4,TRBV7-8,TRBD1,.,TGTGCCAGCAGCTGGTCCGGGACAGGGAGTGAAAAACTGTTTTTT,CASSWSGTGSEKLFF
TRBJ1-1,TRBV18,.,.,TGTGCCAGCTCACCCTCAGGACAGCGCCGGGGCACTGAAGCTTTCTTT,CASSPSGQRRGTEAFF
TRBJ2-3,TRBV5-1,TRBD1,few,TGTGCCAGCAGCGGGGGACAGGGGGCCTTCCTCACAGATACGCAGTATTTT,CASSGGQGAFLTDTQYF
TRBJ1-3,TRBV6-5,.,.,TGTGCCAGCAGTTCACAGGGAAACACCATATATTTT,CASSSQGNTIYF
TRBJ1-6,TRBV3-1/TRBV3-2,.,.,TGTGCCAGCAGCCAGCGAGGGTCACCCCTCCACTTT,CASSQRGSPLHF
TRBJ1-1,TRBV12-3/TRBV12-4,TRBD1,.,TGTGCCAGCACACAGGGGGTCAACACTGAAGCTTTCTTT,CASTQGVNTEAFF
TRBJ2-1,TRBV7-3,TRBD2,.,TGTGCCAGCAGCCCCGTCCCCGCGGGACTAGCGAGACACTCCTACAATGAGCAGTTCTTC,CASSPVPAGLARHSYNEQFF
TRBJ1-5,TRBV27,TRBD1,.,TGTGCCAGCAGTTTCGTACAGGGGAATCAGCCCCAGCATTTT,CASSFVQGNQPQHF
TRBJ2-1,TRBV7-7,TRBD2,once,TGTGCTAGCAGCTGCGGGAGCATGGAGGCTTGGGACAATGAGCAGTTCTTC,CASSCGSMEAWDNEQFF
TRBJ2-6,TRBV15,.,.,TGTGCCACCAGCAGAGATCCGGGACTCTCTGGGGCCAACGTCCTGACTTTC,CATSRDPGLSGANVLTF
TRBJ1-1,TRBV7-8,TRBD1,.,TGTGCCAGCAGCTTAACAGGGGCTTGGAACACTGAAGCTTTCTTT,CASSLTGAWNTEAFF
TRBJ1-5,TRBV28,.,.,TGTGCCAGCAGTTTATGGGCGGGGGGCAAGGGCAATCAGCCCCAGCATTTT,CASSLWAGGKGNQPQHF
TRBJ2-7,TRBV28,TRBD1,.,TGTGCCAGCAAATCCGACAGGGGGGTGGATTACGAGCAGTACTTC,CASKSDRGVDYEQYF
TRBJ1-2,TRBV12-3/TRBV12-4,TRBD1,.,TGTGCCAGCCAGCCCGGGACAGCTACTGGCTACACCTTC,CASQPGTATGYTF
TRBJ1-2,TRBV19,TRBD1,few,TGTGCCAGCCAGAATCCGGGACAGGGAGGCTTTTCCTATGGCTACACCTTC,CASQNPGQGGFSYGYTF
TRBJ2-1,TRBV28,TRBD2,few,TGTGCCAGCAGTTCCGCAGGGCTAGCGGGGACATACAATGAGCAGTTCTTC,CASSSAGLAGTYNEQFF
TRBJ2-1,TRBV15,.,.,TGTGCCACCAGCAGAGATCGTCAGGCTAGCTCAGGAAATGAGCAGTTCTTC,CATSRDRQASSGNEQFF
TRBJ2-2,TRBV19,TRBD1,.,TGTGCCAGTAGTATAAACAGGGGAACCGGGGAGCTGTTTTTT,CASSINRGTGELFF
TRBJ1-2,TRBV4-1,TRBD1,.,TGCGCCAGCAGCCAAAGTTGGGCTGGTCCGGGACAGAAACTAGCTAACTATGGCTACACCTTC,CASSQSWAGPGQKLANYGYTF
TRBJ2-3,TRBV2,TRBD2,.,TGTGCCAGCAGTGCCGGGGGGTTCTCAGATACGCAGTATTTT,CASSAGGFSDTQYF
TRBJ1-3,TRBV28,TRBD1,.,TGTGCCACGGGACAGGCTGGAAACACCATATATTTT,CATGQAGNTIYF
TRBJ2-6,TRBV19,.,once,TGTGCCAGTAGTATAGGCAGCTCTGGGGCCAACGTCCTGACTTTC,CASSIGSSGANVLTF
TRBJ1-1,TRBV11-1,.,.,TGTGCCAGCAGCTTAGGAACTCGCTACTTCAACACTGAAGCTTTCTTT,CASSLGTRYFNTEAFF
TRBJ2-5,TRBV18,TRBD2,.,TGTGCCAGCCTAGCGGGAGTTAAAGAGACCCAGTACTTC,CASLAGVKETQYF